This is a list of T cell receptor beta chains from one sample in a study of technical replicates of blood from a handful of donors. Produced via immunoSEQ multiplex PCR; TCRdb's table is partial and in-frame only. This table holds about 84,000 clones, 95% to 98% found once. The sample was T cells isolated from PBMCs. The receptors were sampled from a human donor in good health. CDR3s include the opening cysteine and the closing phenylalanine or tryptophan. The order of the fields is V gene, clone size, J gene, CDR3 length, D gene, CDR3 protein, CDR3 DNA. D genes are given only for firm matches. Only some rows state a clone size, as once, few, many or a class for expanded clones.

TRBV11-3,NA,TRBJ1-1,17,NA,CASSFKPGSQAYTEAFF,TGTGCCAGCAGCTTCAAACCGGGATCCCAAGCGTACACTGAAGCTTTCTTT
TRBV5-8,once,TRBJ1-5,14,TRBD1,CASSVGQGHQPQHF,TGTGCCAGCAGCGTGGGACAGGGGCATCAGCCCCAGCATTTT
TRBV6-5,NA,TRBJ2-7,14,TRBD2,CASMPSGRRHEQYF,TGTGCCAGCATGCCTAGCGGGAGAAGGCACGAGCAGTACTTC
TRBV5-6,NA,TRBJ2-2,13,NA,CASSSLQPGELFF,TGTGCCAGCAGCTCGCTACAGCCTGGGGAGCTGTTTTTT
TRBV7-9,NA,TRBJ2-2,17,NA,CASSLVYSGANTGELFF,TGTGCCAGCAGCTTAGTATACTCGGGTGCGAACACCGGGGAGCTGTTTTTT
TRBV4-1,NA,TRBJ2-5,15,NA,CASSLMRDSKETQYF,TGCGCCAGCAGCCTTATGCGGGACAGTAAAGAGACCCAGTACTTC
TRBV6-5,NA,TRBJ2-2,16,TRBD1,CASSLIGQGRTGELFF,TGTGCCAGCAGTTTAATAGGACAGGGTCGGACCGGGGAGCTGTTTTTT
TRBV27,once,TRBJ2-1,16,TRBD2,CASSLIAGGPHNEQFF,TGTGCCAGCAGTTTAATAGCGGGGGGGCCCCACAATGAGCAGTTCTTC
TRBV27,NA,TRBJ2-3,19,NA,CASSSQRRGLGHATDTQYF,TGTGCCAGCAGTTCGCAGCGGAGGGGGCTCGGACATGCCACAGATACGCAGTATTTT
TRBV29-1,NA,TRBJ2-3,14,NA,CSVRVGGATDTQYF,TGCAGCGTCCGTGTAGGGGGGGCCACAGATACGCAGTATTTT
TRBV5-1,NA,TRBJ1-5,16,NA,CASSLSGVGINQPQHF,TGCGCCAGCAGCTTGTCCGGGGTAGGGATTAATCAGCCCCAGCATTTT
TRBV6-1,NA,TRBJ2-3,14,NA,CASRRGFATDTQYF,TGTGCCAGCAGAAGGGGGTTTGCGACAGATACGCAGTATTTT
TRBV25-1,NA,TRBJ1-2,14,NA,CASSELGLTYGYTF,TGTGCCAGCAGTGAACTGGGGCTTACCTATGGCTACACCTTC
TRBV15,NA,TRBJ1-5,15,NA,CATSSEQGTNQPQHF,TGTGCCACCAGCAGTGAACAGGGAACCAATCAGCCCCAGCATTTT
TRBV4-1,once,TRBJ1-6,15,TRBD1,CASSQEGQNNSPLHF,TGCGCCAGCAGCCAAGAGGGACAGAATAATTCACCCCTCCACTTT
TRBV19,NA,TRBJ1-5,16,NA,CASKGSGARSNQPQHF,TGTGCCAGTAAAGGGTCAGGGGCTAGGAGCAATCAGCCCCAGCATTTT
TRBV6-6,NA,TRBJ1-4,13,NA,CASSYSGQEKLFF,TGTGCCAGCAGTTACAGCGGTCAAGAAAAACTGTTTTTT
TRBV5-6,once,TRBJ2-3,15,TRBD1,CASGGTGRSTDTQYF,TGTGCCAGCGGGGGGACAGGGAGAAGCACAGATACGCAGTATTTT
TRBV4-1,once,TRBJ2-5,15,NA,CASSQDSKGEETQYF,TGCGCCAGCAGCCAAGATTCGAAGGGGGAGGAGACCCAGTACTTC
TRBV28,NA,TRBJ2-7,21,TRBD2,CASFTRGGDRLTSGRAYEQYF,TGTGCCAGCTTCACCAGGGGGGGGGACAGGTTGACTAGCGGGAGGGCCTACGAGCAGTACTTC
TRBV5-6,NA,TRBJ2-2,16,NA,CASSLLQTSSTGELFF,TGTGCCAGCAGCTTGCTACAAACTAGTAGCACCGGGGAGCTGTTTTTT
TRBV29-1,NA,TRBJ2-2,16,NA,CSVRDSGYANTGELFF,TGCAGCGTTCGGGACTCGGGGTACGCGAACACCGGGGAGCTGTTTTTT
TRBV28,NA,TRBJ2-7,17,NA,CASSPLASRYGFYEQYF,TGTGCCAGCAGCCCCCTAGCGAGCCGTTACGGCTTCTACGAGCAGTACTTC
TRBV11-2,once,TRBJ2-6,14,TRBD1,CASHRGSGANVLTF,TGTGCCAGCCACAGGGGCTCTGGGGCCAACGTCCTGACTTTC
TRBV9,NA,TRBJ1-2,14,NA,CASSTGTQAFGYTF,TGTGCCAGCAGCACGGGGACTCAAGCATTCGGCTACACCTTC
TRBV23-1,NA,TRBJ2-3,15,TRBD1,CASRPEDRGTDTQYF,TGCGCCAGCCGCCCGGAAGACAGGGGCACAGATACGCAGTATTTT
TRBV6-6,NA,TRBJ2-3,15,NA,CASSQAGALTDTQYF,TGTGCCAGCAGTCAGGCGGGGGCCCTCACAGATACGCAGTATTTT
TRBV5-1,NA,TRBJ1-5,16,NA,CASSLRPGGWGQPQHF,TGCGCCAGCAGCTTGAGACCGGGGGGTTGGGGTCAGCCCCAGCATTTT
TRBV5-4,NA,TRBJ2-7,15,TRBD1,CASSFSAGTGDEQYF,TGTGCCAGCAGCTTTTCGGCCGGGACAGGGGACGAGCAGTACTTC
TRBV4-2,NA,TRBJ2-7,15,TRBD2,CASSRVAGANYEQYF,TGTGCCAGCAGCCGAGTAGCGGGAGCAAACTACGAGCAGTACTTC
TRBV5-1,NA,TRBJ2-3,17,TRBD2,CASSWPTSGEHSETQYF,TGCGCCAGCAGCTGGCCCACTAGCGGGGAACACAGCGAAACGCAGTATTTT
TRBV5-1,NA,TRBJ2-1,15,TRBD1,CASSPDRGTLNEQFF,TGCGCCAGCAGCCCCGACAGGGGAACTCTCAATGAGCAGTTCTTC
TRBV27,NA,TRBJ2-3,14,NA,CACSPTRSTDTQYF,TGTGCCTGCTCCCCTACCCGAAGCACAGATACGCAGTATTTT
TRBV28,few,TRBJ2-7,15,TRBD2,CASTAAGGSSYEQYF,TGTGCCAGCACCGCGGCGGGCGGGAGCTCCTACGAGCAGTACTTC
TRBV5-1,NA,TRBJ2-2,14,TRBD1,CASTGTGNTGELFF,TGCGCCAGCACGGGGACAGGGAACACCGGGGAGCTGTTTTTT
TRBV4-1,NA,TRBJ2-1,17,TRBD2,CASSQWGERGGLNEQFF,TGCGCCAGCAGCCAGTGGGGTGAACGGGGGGGCCTTAATGAGCAGTTCTTC
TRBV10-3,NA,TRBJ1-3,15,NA,CAISEGQGRVNTIYF,TGTGCCATCAGTGAGGGCCAGGGGCGAGTGAACACCATATATTTT
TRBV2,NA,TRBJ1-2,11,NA,CASSLNYGYTF,TGTGCTTCCTCCCTTAACTATGGCTACACCTTC
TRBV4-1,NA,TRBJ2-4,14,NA,CASSQITGRDIQYF,TGCGCCAGCAGCCAAATCACGGGCAGGGACATTCAGTACTTC
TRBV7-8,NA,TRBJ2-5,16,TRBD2,CASSFTSGGTQETQYF,TGTGCCAGCAGCTTTACTAGCGGGGGGACCCAAGAGACCCAGTACTTC
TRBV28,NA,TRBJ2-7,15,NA,CASSLFAVAAYEQYF,TGTGCCAGCAGCCTTTTTGCGGTTGCGGCCTACGAGCAGTACTTC
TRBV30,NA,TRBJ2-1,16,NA,CAWSVGRLQGYNEQFF,TGTGCCTGGAGTGTGGGGAGACTACAGGGCTACAATGAGCAGTTCTTC
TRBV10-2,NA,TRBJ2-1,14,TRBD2,CASIAGDPYNEQFF,TGCGCCAGCATTGCGGGGGACCCCTACAATGAGCAGTTCTTC
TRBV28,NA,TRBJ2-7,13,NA,CASSARTTYEQYF,TGTGCCAGCAGTGCCCGGACTACCTACGAGCAGTACTTC
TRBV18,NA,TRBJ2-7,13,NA,CASSPEQFYEQYF,TGTGCCAGCTCACCAGAACAGTTCTACGAGCAGTACTTC
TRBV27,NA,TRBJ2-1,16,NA,CASSFVPGLSYNEQFF,TGTGCCAGCAGTTTCGTCCCAGGGTTGTCCTACAATGAGCAGTTCTTC
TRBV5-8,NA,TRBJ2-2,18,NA,CASSLIRGGRRFAGELFF,TGTGCCAGCAGCTTGATTAGGGGGGGTCGGCGTTTCGCCGGGGAGCTGTTTTTT
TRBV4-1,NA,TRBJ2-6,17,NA,CASSPPFTGFGANVLTF,TGCGCCAGCAGTCCCCCATTCACAGGGTTTGGGGCCAACGTCCTGACTTTC
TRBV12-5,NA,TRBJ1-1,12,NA,CASERGGTEAFF,TGTGCTAGTGAGCGGGGGGGCACTGAAGCTTTCTTT
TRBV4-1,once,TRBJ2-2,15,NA,CASSQPGTNTGKLFF,TGCGCCAGCAGCCAACCCGGGACAAACACCGGGAAGCTGTTTTTT
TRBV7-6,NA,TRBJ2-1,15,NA,CASSGSGSSYNEQFF,TGTGCCAGCAGCGGATCGGGTAGCTCCTACAATGAGCAGTTCTTC
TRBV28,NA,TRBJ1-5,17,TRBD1,CASSLTNYRGLNQPQHF,TGTGCCAGCAGCTTAACCAATTACAGGGGGCTTAATCAGCCCCAGCATTTT
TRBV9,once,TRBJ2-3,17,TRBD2,CASSVAQRGVFTDTQYF,TGTGCCAGCAGCGTAGCGCAGCGGGGGGTCTTCACAGATACGCAGTATTTT
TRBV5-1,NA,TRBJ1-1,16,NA,CASSLAGTTRNTEAFF,TGCGCCAGCAGCTTGGCCGGGACAACGAGGAACACTGAAGCTTTCTTT
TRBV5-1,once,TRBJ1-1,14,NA,CASSLSGSNTEAFF,TGTGCCAGCAGCTTGTCAGGGTCGAACACTGAAGCTTTCTTT